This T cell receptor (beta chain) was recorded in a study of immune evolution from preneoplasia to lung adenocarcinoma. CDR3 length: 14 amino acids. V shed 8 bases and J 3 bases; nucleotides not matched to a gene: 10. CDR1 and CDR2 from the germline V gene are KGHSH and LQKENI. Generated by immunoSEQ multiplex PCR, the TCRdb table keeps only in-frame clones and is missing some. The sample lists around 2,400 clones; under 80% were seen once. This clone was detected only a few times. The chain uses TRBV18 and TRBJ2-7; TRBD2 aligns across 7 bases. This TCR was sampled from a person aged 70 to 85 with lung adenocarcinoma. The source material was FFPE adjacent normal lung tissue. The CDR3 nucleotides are TGTGCCAGCACCACTAGCGTATCAAACTACGAGCAGTACTTC. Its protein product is CASTTSVSNYEQYF.